The clone carrying this T cell receptor (beta chain) appeared a few times. Its antigen is unidentified. This sample was included in a study of T-cell memory formation after mild COVID-19. Study-level information: TCR clusters were mostly confined to one donor each.

Whole-study results and caveats: The main location of contracting CD4+ clones was CM and EM, and that of contracting CD8+ clones was EMRA. A balance of CD4 and CD8 characterized clones contracting day 15 to 85, whereas later expanders leaned CD4+.

With 6 bases removed from V and 7 bases from J, the gap between germline ends came to 21 bases. This CDR3 is 14 amino acids long. Germline V gene data show CDR1 as DFQATT and CDR2 as SNEGSKA (reference sequence). In TCRdb, the 5' RACE reads were re-called with MiXCR into one record per CDR3 protein. The sample contains 200,000 to 250,000 distinct CDR3 sequences, more than 8% of which appear only once. The sequence was obtained from a man aged 18 to 29 who had mild COVID-19 (a few samples of this study predate the infection). Cell type and time point are not known. The gene calls are TRBV20-1 and TRBJ2-5; maybe TRBD2 (5 bases). Sequences were obtained from PBMCs or a T cell subset sorted from them (not recorded which). The CDR3 region is CSASLASGMGTQYF. Written as DNA, the CDR3 is TGCAGTGCAAGCCTCGCCAGCGGAATGGGGACCCAGTACTTC.